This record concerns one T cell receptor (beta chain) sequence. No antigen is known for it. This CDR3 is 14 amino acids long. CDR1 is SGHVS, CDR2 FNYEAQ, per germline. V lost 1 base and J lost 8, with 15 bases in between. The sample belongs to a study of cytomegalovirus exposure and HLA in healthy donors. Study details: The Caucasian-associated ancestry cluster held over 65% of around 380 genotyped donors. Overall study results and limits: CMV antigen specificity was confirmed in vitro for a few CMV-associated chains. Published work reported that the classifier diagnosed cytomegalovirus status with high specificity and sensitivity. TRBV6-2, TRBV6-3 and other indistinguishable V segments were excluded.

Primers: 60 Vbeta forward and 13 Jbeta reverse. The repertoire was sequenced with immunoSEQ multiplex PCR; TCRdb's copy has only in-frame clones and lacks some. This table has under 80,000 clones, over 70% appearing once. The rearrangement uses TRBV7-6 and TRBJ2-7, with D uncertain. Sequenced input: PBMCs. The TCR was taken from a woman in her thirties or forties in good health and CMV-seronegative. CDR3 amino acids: CASSLDTAARKQYF. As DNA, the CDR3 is TGTGCCAGCAGCTTAGATACGGCAGCCAGGAAGCAGTACTTC.